What follows is one TCR beta chain and its context. The source of the sample is a study of Ad26.COV2.S vaccination and SARS-CoV-2 variants. Study context: The donor was enrolled in the Ad26.COV2.S arm of the COV1001 trial.

Germline loops: CDR1 SGHVS, CDR2 FNYEAQ. Deletions cut 4 bases from V and 1 base from J, with 13 bases between. This CDR3 comprises 15 residues. Treatment of the sample: roughly 18 received Ad26.COV2.S at low or high dose, single or two shots; roughly five received placebo; per-sample allocation not given. Sampling was performed 63 days after the first vaccine or placebo injection. Sequencing used immunoSEQ multiplex PCR; TCRdb keeps in-frame clones, though not all of them. The sample comprises around 320,000 clones, just over 85% of which are singletons, and less than 2% rests with the top ten. The V gene is TRBV7-6, the J gene TRBJ2-5; a weak D match, TRBD2 (5 bases). The specimen was peripheral blood, collected in a trial of Ad26.COV2.S vaccine versus placebo. This clonotype originated in a person aged 18-60 years who received the Ad26.COV2.S COVID-19 vaccine or a placebo. The CDR3 sequence is CASSSGYSGQETQYF. DNA for the CDR3: TGTGCCAGCAGCTCGGGGTACTCGGGCCAAGAGACCCAGTACTTC.